These 4 T cell receptor beta chains share one sample of origin, sequenced in a study of CD8 T cells in Susac syndrome. cDNA came from around 0.54 to 1 ug RNA primed by random hexamers. TCRdb passed the immunoSEQ multiplex PCR reads through MiXCR, listing each CDR3 protein once. The table lists about 200,000 distinct CDR3 sequences, nearly 95% of them singletons. Sequenced sample: CD4+ T cells from PBMCs. These TCRs come from a human donor with multiple sclerosis.

The V and J genes are TRBV20-1 and TRBJ2-1, with 15 nucleotides matching TRBD2. After removal of 4 bases from V and 7 bases from J, the junction contained 2 bases not matched to a gene. The CDR3 is made up of 14 amino acids. Germline loops: CDR1 DFQATT, CDR2 SNEGSKA (reference sequence). Written as DNA, the CDR3 is TGCAGTGCTACCGGACTAGCGGGAGGGAATGAGCAGTTCTTC. It is translated as CSATGLAGGNEQFF.

The chain joins TRBV6-5 to TRBJ1-1, with unresolved D. The germline CDR1 and CDR2 sequences are MNHEY and SVGAGI. V was cut by 4 bases and J by 1 base, with 10 bases left in between. The CDR3 covers 14 residues. CDR3 nucleotide sequence: TGTGCCAGCAGTTTTGCGGGTGGGAACACTGAAGCTTTCTTT. Amino acids: CASSFAGGNTEAFF.

The CDR3 bases are TGTGCCAGCTCACAGGGGGCGGCCGGCTACACCTTC. Translated: CASSQGAAGYTF. This chain connects TRBV18 to TRBJ1-2; 7 bases map to TRBD1. V dropped 4 bases and J dropped 8; count of bases not matched to a gene: 4. This CDR3 is built from 12 residues. Germline values: CDR1 KGHSH, CDR2 LQKENI.

The chain joins TRBV20-1 to TRBJ1-1, with unresolved D. The V gene lost 6 bases and the J gene lost 2 bases, with 7 bases spanning the gap. Germline V lookup: CDR1 DFQATT, CDR2 SNEGSKA (reference sequence). The CDR3 length is 11 residues. The CDR3 DNA sequence: TGCAGTGCAAACAGCAACACTGAAGCTTTCTTT. Protein sequence: CSANSNTEAFF.